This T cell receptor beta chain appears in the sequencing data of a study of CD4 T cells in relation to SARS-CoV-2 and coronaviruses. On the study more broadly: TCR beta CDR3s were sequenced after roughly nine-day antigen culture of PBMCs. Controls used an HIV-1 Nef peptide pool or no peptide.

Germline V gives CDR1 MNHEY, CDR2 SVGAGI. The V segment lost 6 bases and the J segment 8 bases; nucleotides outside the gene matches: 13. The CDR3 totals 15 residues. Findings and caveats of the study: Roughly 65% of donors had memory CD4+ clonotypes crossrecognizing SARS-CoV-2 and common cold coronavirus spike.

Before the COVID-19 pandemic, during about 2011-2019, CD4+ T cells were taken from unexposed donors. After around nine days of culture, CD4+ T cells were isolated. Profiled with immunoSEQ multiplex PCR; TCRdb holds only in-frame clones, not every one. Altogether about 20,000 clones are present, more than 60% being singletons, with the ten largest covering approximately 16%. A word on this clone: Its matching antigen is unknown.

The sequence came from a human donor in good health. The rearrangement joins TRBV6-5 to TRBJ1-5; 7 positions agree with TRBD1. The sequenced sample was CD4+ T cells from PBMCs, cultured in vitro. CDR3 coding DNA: TGTGCCAGCAGGACAGGACAGGCGGGCATTAAGCCCCAGCATTTT. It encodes CASRTGQAGIKPQHF.